This passage covers 6 T cell receptor beta chains from one sample sequenced in a study of CD8 T cells in Susac syndrome. After extraction with the RNeasy kit, about 0.5 to 1 ug of the RNA was reverse transcribed using random hexamers. TCRdb re-analysed the immunoSEQ multiplex PCR reads in MiXCR, keeping a single row per CDR3 protein. This table has about 130,000 distinct CDR3 sequences, more than 90% appearing once. The sequenced sample was CD4+ T cells from PBMCs. These TCRs come from a human donor in good health.

The chain couples TRBV6-1 to TRBJ2-3; 8 bases align to TRBD2. The CDR3 has 15 amino acids. Germline CDR1 reads MNHNS; CDR2 reads SASEGT. With 0 bases clipped from V and 5 bases from J, the junction kept 4 bases outside the gene matches. CDR3 loop: CASSEAMSGRDTQYF. CDR3 nucleotides: TGTGCCAGCAGTGAAGCTATGAGCGGGAGAGATACGCAGTATTTT.

The table lists this clonotype with a few counts. The rearrangement joins TRBV29-1 to TRBJ2-7; D is perhaps TRBD1 (7 bases). Trimming removed 7 bases from V and 1 base from J, with 11 bases in between. The germline V gene encodes CDR1 SQVTM and CDR2 ANQGSEA. The CDR3 spans 12 residues. The CDR3 is CSGRDRSYEQYF. The CDR3 nucleotides read TGCAGCGGGAGGGACAGATCCTACGAGCAGTACTTC.

The chain joins TRBV18 to TRBJ2-5; D is tentatively TRBD1 or TRBD2 (5 bases each). The CDR3 spans 13 residues. Germline loops: CDR1 KGHSH, CDR2 LQKENI. The ends were cut back, 2 bases at V and 5 bases at J, with 9 bases in the middle. CDR3 protein: CASSPLGTETQYF. In nucleotides, the CDR3 is TGTGCCAGCTCACCATTGGGGACGGAGACCCAGTACTTC. The full variable domain, with the rest looked up from reference TRBV18 and TRBJ2-5, is NAGVMQNPRHLVRRRGQEARLRCSPMKGHSHVYWYRQLPEEGLKFMVYLQKENIIDESGMPKERFSAEFPKEGPSILRIQQVVRGDSAAYFCASSPLGTETQYFGPGTRLLVL.

The V gene is TRBV30, the J gene TRBJ1-1; D remains ambiguous. The CDR3 length is 14 residues. V lost 4 bases, J lost 0 bases, and 12 bases lay in between. Per the germline V gene, CDR1 is GTSNPN and CDR2 is SVGIG (reference sequence). The CDR3 DNA reads TGTGCCTGGATCGGCCGCTTTGTGAACACTGAAGCTTTCTTT. Translation: CAWIGRFVNTEAFF.

The rearrangement links TRBV29-1 to TRBJ2-2; 7 bases agree with TRBD1. The CDR3 loop spans 14 amino acids. Germline V gene sequence: CDR1 SQVTM, CDR2 ANQGSEA. CDR3 residues: CSVFRDSTTGELFF. CDR3 in DNA: TGCAGTGTATTCCGGGACAGTACGACCGGGGAGCTGTTTTTT.

The rearrangement uses TRBV7-2 and TRBJ1-4; no firm D call. There are 14 residues in the CDR3. V was pared by 5 bases and J by 8 bases, with 15 bases between. Germline lookup yields CDR1 SGHTA and CDR2 FQGNSA. The CDR3, as DNA: TGTGCCAGCAGCCCAGGTGGGGTTTGGGAAAAACTGTTTTTT. Translation: CASSPGGVWEKLFF.